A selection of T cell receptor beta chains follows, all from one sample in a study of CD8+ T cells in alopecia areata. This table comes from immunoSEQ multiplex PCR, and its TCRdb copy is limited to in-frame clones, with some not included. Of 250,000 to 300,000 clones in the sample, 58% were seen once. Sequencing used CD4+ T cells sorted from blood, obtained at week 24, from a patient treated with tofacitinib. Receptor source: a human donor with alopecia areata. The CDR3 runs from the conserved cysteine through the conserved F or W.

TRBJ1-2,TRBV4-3,CASSQDRRGGYTF
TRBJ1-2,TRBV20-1,CSAIRYTF
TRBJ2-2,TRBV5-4,CASSLWQGNTGELFF
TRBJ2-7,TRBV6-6,CASSYSGQGGYEQYF
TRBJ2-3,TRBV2,CASSDRGYTDTQYF
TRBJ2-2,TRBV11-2,CASRLAGANTGELFF
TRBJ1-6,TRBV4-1,CASNLGTSLSSYNSPLHF
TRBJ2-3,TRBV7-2,CASSFSRRGGADTQYF
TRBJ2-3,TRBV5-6,CASSLAGTDTQYF
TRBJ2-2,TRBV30,CAWSTLQGGTGELFF
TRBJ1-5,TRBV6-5,CASTRRGSNQPQHF
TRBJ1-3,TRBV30,CAWNPGRGSGNTIYF
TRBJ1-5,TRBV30,CAWSVPGPSPQHF
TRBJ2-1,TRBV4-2,CASSQGTSDHNEQFF
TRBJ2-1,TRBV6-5,CASRPGQGTYNEQFF
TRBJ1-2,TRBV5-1,CASSSPGHPDYGYTF
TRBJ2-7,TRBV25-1,CASSLGYEQYF
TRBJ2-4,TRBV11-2,CASSSLGILQYF
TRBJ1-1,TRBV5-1,CASSLIPTEVTEAFF
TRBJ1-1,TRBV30,CAWSVIVGSDEAFF
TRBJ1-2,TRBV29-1,CSVVIVGLTF
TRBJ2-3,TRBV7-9,CASSLATGPSGDTQYF
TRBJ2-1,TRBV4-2,CASSQVWRGRYNEQFF
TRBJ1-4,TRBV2,CASTWTGIGEKLFF
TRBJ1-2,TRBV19,CASSSPGTGVLGYTF
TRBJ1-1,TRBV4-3,CASSQEGATGAEAFF
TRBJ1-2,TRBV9,CASSAWTDHGYTF
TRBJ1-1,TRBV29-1,CSVDTYPTEAFF
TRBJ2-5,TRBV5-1,CASSDRNPLGETQYF
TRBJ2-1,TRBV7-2,CASSLTRDQQFF
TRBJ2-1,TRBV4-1,CASSQAVLRVASVNEQFF
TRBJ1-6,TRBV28,CASEKADGTGLNSPLHF
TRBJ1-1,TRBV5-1,CASSRQGTEAFF
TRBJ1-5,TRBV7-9,CASSLGAYSNQPQHF
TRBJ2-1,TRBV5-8,CASPQRGLSYNEQFF
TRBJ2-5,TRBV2,CASSDTLRETQYF
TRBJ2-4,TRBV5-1,CASSLRGAENIQYF
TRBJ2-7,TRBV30,CAWGLAGGTYEQYF
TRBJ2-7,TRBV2,CASSDGWKAQYF
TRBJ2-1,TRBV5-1,CASSHGQGYKYEQFF
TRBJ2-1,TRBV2,CASSGYRGRNEQFF
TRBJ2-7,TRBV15,CATSSERRYEQYF
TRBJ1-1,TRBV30,CAWSGQEAFF
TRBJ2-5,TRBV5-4,CASSDRLAGYQETQYF
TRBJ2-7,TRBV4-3,CASSQDWGPLAPYEQYF
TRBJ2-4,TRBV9,CASSWDRDDIQYF
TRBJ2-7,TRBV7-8,CASARDSSYEQYF
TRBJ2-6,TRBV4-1,CASSPSPGTESSSGANVLTF
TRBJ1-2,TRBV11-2,CASSALQGQWGYTF
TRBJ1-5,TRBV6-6,CASSYVPWGNQPQHF
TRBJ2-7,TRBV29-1,CSVEGRFSYEQYF
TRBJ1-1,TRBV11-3,CASSAGGLGTEAFF
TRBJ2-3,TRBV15,CATSRDPDLSTDTQYF